The clone carrying this TCR beta chain has at least ten counts. The antigen remains unidentified. Germline loops: CDR1 DFQATT, CDR2 SNEGSKA (reference sequence). Germline trimming cut 4 bases from V and 1 base from J; bases unmatched to any gene: 0. This CDR3 is 12 amino acids long. The authors made cDNA by 5'RACE with 10-nucleotide random UMIs. TCRdb reprocessed the 5' RACE reads with MiXCR, giving one entry per CDR3 protein. The sample lists approximately 40,000 distinct CDR3 sequences; more than 4.5% were seen once. This sample stems from a study of neurological immune-mediated disorders. Findings of the study overall: Expanded clones shared no CDR3 amino acid sequences across subjects, suggesting private repertoires in all groups.

J is TRBJ2-5 and V is TRBV20-1; 7 bases agree with TRBD2. The TCR sequence derives from a man in his late teens or twenties in good health. Material for sequencing was CD4+ T cells from blood. In DNA, the CDR3 is TGCAGTGCTACTAGCGGCCAAGAGACCCAGTACTTC. Protein: CSATSGQETQYF.